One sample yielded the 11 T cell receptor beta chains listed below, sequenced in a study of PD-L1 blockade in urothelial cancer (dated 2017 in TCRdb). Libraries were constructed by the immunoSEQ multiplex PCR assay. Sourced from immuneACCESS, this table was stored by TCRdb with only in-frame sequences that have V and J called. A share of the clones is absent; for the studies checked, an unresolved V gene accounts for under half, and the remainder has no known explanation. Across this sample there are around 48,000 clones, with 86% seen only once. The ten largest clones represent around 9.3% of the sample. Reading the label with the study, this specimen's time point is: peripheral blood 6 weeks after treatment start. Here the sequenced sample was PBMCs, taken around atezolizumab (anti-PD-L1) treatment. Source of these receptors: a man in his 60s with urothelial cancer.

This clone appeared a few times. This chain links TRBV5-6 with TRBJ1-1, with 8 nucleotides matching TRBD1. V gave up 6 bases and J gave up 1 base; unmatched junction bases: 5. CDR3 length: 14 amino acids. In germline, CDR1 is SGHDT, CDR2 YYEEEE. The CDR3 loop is CASTRTGRNTEAFF. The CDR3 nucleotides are TGTGCCAGCACCCGGACAGGGCGGAACACTGAAGCTTTCTTT. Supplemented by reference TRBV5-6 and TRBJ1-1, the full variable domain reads DAGVTQSPTHLIKTRGQQVTLRCSPKSGHDTVSWYQQALGQGPQFIFQYYEEEERQRGNFPDRFSGHQFPNYSSELNVNALLLGDSALYLCASTRTGRNTEAFFGQGTRLTVV.

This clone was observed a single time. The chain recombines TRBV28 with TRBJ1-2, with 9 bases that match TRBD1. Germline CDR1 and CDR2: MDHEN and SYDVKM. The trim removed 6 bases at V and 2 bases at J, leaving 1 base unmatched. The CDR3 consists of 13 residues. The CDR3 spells CASRTGGNYGYTF. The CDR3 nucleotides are TGTGCCAGCAGGACAGGGGGAAACTATGGCTACACCTTC.

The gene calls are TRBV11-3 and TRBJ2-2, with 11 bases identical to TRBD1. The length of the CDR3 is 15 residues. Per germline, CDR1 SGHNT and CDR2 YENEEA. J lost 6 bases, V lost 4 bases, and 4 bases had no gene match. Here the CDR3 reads CASSWPGQGAGELFF. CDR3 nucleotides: TGTGCCAGCAGCTGGCCGGGACAGGGGGCCGGGGAGCTGTTTTTT.

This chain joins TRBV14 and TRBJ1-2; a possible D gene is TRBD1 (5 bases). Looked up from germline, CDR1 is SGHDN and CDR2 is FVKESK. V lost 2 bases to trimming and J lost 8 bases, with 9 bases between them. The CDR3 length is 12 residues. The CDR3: CASSQRGFGYTF. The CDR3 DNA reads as TGTGCCAGCAGCCAACGGGGGTTCGGCTACACCTTC.

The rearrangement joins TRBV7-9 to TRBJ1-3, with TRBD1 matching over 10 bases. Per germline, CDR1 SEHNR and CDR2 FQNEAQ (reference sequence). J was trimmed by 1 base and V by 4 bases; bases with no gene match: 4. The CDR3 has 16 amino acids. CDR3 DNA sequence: TGTGCCAGCAGCTCGGGGACAGGGGATTCTGGAAACACCATATATTTT. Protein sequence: CASSSGTGDSGNTIYF.

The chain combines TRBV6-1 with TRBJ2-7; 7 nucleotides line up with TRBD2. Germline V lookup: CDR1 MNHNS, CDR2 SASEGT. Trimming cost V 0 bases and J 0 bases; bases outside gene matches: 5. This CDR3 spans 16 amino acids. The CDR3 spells CASSEAGGVGSYEQYF. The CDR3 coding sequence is TGTGCCAGCAGTGAAGCGGGGGGGGTGGGCTCCTACGAGCAGTACTTC.

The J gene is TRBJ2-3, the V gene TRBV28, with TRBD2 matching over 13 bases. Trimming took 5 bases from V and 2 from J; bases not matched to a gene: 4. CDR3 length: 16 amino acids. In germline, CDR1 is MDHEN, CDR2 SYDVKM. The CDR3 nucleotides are TGTGCCAGCAGTGGACTAGCGGGGGTGCCCACAGATACGCAGTATTTT. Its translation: CASSGLAGVPTDTQYF.

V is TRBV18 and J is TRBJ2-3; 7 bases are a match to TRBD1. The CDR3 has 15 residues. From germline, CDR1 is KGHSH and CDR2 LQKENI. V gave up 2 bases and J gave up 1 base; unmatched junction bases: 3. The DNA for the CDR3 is TGTGCCAGCTCACCAACAGGGACAGGCACAGATACGCAGTATTTT. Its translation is CASSPTGTGTDTQYF.

The CDR3 sequence is CASSFLVRSTIYF. The CDR3 nucleotides are TGTGCCAGCAGCTTTTTGGTCCGGAGCACCATATATTTT. V is TRBV7-2 and J is TRBJ1-3; no definite D call. V was clipped by 3 bases and J by 9 bases, with 12 bases between them. CDR3 length equals 13 residues. Germline values: CDR1 SGHTA, CDR2 FQGNSA.

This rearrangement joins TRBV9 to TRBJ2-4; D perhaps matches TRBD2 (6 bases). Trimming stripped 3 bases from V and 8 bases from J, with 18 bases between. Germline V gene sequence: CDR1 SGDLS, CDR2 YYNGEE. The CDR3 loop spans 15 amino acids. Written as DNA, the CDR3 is TGTGCCAGCAGCGACCCAGTTGGCGGGGTTGACATTCAGTACTTC. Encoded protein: CASSDPVGGVDIQYF. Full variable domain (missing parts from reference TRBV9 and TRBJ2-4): DSGVTQTPKHLITATGQRVTLRCSPRSGDLSVYWYQQSLDQGLQFLIQYYNGEERAKGNILERFSAQQFPDLHSELNLSSLELGDSALYFCASSDPVGGVDIQYFGAGTRLSVL.

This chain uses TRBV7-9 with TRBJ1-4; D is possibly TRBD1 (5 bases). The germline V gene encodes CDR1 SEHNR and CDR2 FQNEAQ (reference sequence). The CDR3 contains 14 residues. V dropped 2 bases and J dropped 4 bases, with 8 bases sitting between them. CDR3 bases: TGTGCCAGCAGCTTAAGCAGGGATAATGAAAAACTGTTTTTT. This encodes CASSLSRDNEKLFF. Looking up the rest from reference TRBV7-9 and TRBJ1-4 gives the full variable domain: DTGVSQNPRHKITKRGQNVTFRCDPISEHNRLYWYRQTLGQGPEFLTYFQNEAQLEKSRLLSDRFSAERPKGSFSTLEIQRTEQGDSAMYLCASSLSRDNEKLFFGSGTQLSVL.